Below are 30 T cell receptor beta chains sequenced from a single sample in a study of T cell responses to AZD1222 COVID-19 vaccine. Clones were sequenced by immunoSEQ multiplex PCR, and TCRdb holds only the in-frame ones, with some missing. The repertoire holds 95,000 to 150,000 clones, with about nine tenths as singletons. Sequences were derived from peripheral blood, sampled on day 0 of AZD1222 vaccination. These receptors all come from an adult in good health.

CDR3 protein: CASSLLSDSPLHF. The CDR3 DNA reads TGTGCCAGCAGTTTATTGTCGGATTCACCCCTCCACTTT. The gene calls are TRBV12-3 or TRBV12-4 and TRBJ1-6; no definite D call. The CDR3 sequence is 13 residues long. V lost 2 bases and J lost 8, with 7 bases in between.

This sequence joins TRBV4-2 and TRBJ1-6; tentatively, D is TRBD1 (5 bases). The CDR3 sequence is 15 residues long. Trimming shortened V by 1 base and J by 11 bases, and 15 bases separated the two germline ends. The germline V gene encodes CDR1 LGHNA and CDR2 YNFKEQ. CDR3 sequence: CASSQAGQGLAPLHF. In DNA form, the CDR3 reads TGTGCCAGCAGCCAAGCGGGCCAGGGTTTGGCACCCCTCCACTTT.

J is TRBJ2-7 and V is TRBV5-5; D possibly uses TRBD1 or TRBD2 (5 bases each). There are 14 residues in the CDR3. Trimming left V 4 bases short and J 5 bases short, with 16 bases between. CDR1 is SGHKS and CDR2 is YYEKEE in the germline V gene (reference sequence). The CDR3 region is CASSVNPGRDEQYF. The CDR3 DNA reads TGTGCCAGCAGCGTGAACCCGGGGCGGGACGAGCAGTACTTC.

The chain uses TRBV7-8 and TRBJ2-5; 8 nucleotides align to TRBD2. The CDR3 consists of 17 residues. From germline, CDR1 is SGHVS and CDR2 FQNEAQ. J was trimmed by 2 bases and V by 5 bases; bases with no gene match: 13. The CDR3 DNA is TGTGCCAGCAGCCCCGGTCGTATCCGGGGGGGACAAGAGACCCAGTACTTC. Translating it yields CASSPGRIRGGQETQYF.

This chain connects TRBV7-9 to TRBJ1-4, with 9 bases fitting TRBD1. This CDR3 has 15 amino acids. Germline V gene sequence: CDR1 SEHNR, CDR2 FQNEAQ (reference sequence). Unmatched junction bases numbered 7, after V lost 5 bases and J lost 6 bases. The CDR3 region has the DNA TGTGCCAGCAGCATTGGACAGGGGCAAGATGAAAAACTGTTTTTT. It yields the protein CASSIGQGQDEKLFF.

The J gene is TRBJ2-7, the V gene TRBV19; D may correspond to TRBD1 or TRBD2 (5 bases each). Per germline, CDR1 LNHDA and CDR2 SQIVND (reference sequence). The CDR3 has 15 residues. Deletions cut 8 bases from V and 7 bases from J, with 24 bases between. The DNA for the CDR3 is TGTGCCAGTTCCCCCACCTCGTACCGGGGCCAGGAGCAGTACTTC. This translates into CASSPTSYRGQEQYF. Full variable domain (rest looked up from reference TRBV19 and TRBJ2-7): DGGITQSPKYLFRKEGQNVTLSCEQNLNHDAMYWYRQDPGQGLRLIYYSQIVNDFQKGDIAEGYSVSREKKESFPLTVTSAQKNPTAFYLCASSPTSYRGQEQYFGPGTRLTVT.

Concerning this clone: Other DNA sequences within the sample encode an identical CDR3. This rearrangement joins TRBV5-1 to TRBJ2-1, with TRBD2 matching over 9 bases. The CDR3 has 15 residues. The germline gives CDR1 SGHRS, CDR2 YFSETQ. The J segment lost 3 bases and the V segment lost 1 base, leaving 2 bases of the junction unmatched. As DNA, the CDR3 is TGCGCCAGCAGCTTGAGTAGCGGGGGCTACAATGAGCAGTTCTTC. This codes for CASSLSSGGYNEQFF.

J is TRBJ2-5 and V is TRBV7-8; D is unclear. Germline CDR1 SGHVS, CDR2 FQNEAQ. This CDR3 comprises 14 residues. V shed 1 base and J shed 7 bases, with 13 bases lying between them. CDR3 residues: CASSLGTLVGTQYF. The CDR3 region has the DNA TGTGCCAGCAGCTTAGGGACCCTCGTGGGGACCCAGTACTTC.

This chain uses TRBV5-1 with TRBJ2-3, with 9 bases fitting TRBD1. V was pared by 0 bases and J by 3 bases, with 2 bases of the junction left unmatched. CDR3 size: 15 residues. In germline, CDR1 is SGHRS, CDR2 YFSETQ. CDR3 amino acids: CASSLGGQGTDTQYF. CDR3 in DNA: TGCGCCAGCAGCTTGGGGGGACAGGGTACAGATACGCAGTATTTT.

V usage is TRBV7-9 and J usage is TRBJ1-4; D remains unclear. This CDR3 is built from 16 residues. Trimming stripped 5 bases from V and 5 bases from J, with 18 bases between. Germline assignment: CDR1 SEHNR and CDR2 FQNEAQ (reference sequence). The CDR3 spells CASSPTVDTGNEKLFF. In nucleotides, the CDR3 is TGTGCCAGCAGCCCCACCGTCGACACCGGGAATGAAAAACTGTTTTTT.

This chain joins TRBV2 and TRBJ1-6; a weak D match, TRBD1 (5 bases). The V and J ends lost 3 bases and 7 bases respectively, with 7 bases between them. This CDR3 spans 13 amino acids. Germline V lookup: CDR1 SNHLY, CDR2 FYNNEI. The CDR3 sequence: CASSEYRNSPLHF. The CDR3 DNA is TGTGCCAGCAGTGAGTACAGGAATTCACCCCTCCACTTT.

The J gene is TRBJ1-3, the V gene TRBV5-6; 7 nucleotides agree with TRBD1. The CDR3 is 19 amino acids. Per germline, CDR1 SGHDT and CDR2 YYEEEE. J gave up 3 bases and V 7 bases, and 22 bases lay outside the gene matches. CDR3 loop: CASSFVRDSPERGGNTIYF. For the CDR3, the DNA is TGTGCCAGCTCTTTCGTGAGGGACAGCCCCGAGAGGGGTGGAAACACCATATATTTT.

This clone was detected only a few times. The genes are TRBV12-3 or TRBV12-4 and TRBJ1-5; D remains unclear. This CDR3 region has 12 residues. V lost 3 bases to trimming and J lost 3 bases, with 3 bases between them. CDR3 loop: CASSFVNQPQHF. The CDR3 DNA is TGTGCCAGCAGTTTCGTCAATCAGCCCCAGCATTTT.

The chain links TRBV4-1 to TRBJ2-7, with TRBD2 identical over 8 bases. The CDR3 contains 13 residues. Germline loops: CDR1 MGHRA, CDR2 YSYEKL. V dropped 4 bases and J dropped 2; count of bases not matched to a gene: 1. CDR3 bases: TGCGCCAGCAGCCTGGGACTAGCCTACGAGCAGTACTTC. Translated: CASSLGLAYEQYF.

The V gene is TRBV7-9, the J gene TRBJ1-2; possibly TRBD1 for D (5 bases). Germline assignment: CDR1 SEHNR and CDR2 FQNEAQ (reference sequence). This CDR3 is 14 amino acids long. Trimming shortened V by 1 base and J by 2 bases, and 8 bases separated the two germline ends. The CDR3 sequence is CASSLGGVNYGYTF. The DNA for the CDR3 is TGTGCCAGCAGCTTAGGGGGGGTGAACTATGGCTACACCTTC.

The rearrangement joins TRBV19 to TRBJ1-5; 7 positions match TRBD1. Per germline, CDR1 LNHDA and CDR2 SQIVND (reference sequence). The V gene end was trimmed by 1 base and the J gene end by 10 bases; junction bases not matched to a gene: 7. The CDR3 is 14 residues long. CDR3 amino acids: CASSIATGVAPQHF. The DNA of the CDR3 is TGTGCCAGTAGTATAGCTACAGGGGTGGCTCCCCAGCATTTT.

In its sample, this clone was seen once. For the CDR3, the DNA is TGTGCCAGCAGTGAACAGGGGGGCGCGGGTCAGCCCCAGCATTTT. It is translated as CASSEQGGAGQPQHF. This sequence joins TRBV2 and TRBJ1-5, with TRBD1 identical over 7 bases. Germline V gene data show CDR1 as SNHLY and CDR2 as FYNNEI. This CDR3 spans 15 amino acids. V shed 2 bases, J shed 6 bases, and the junction held 7 bases outside the gene matches. The full variable domain, in which reference TRBV2 and TRBJ1-5 provide the parts outside the CDR3, is EPEVTQTPSHQVTQMGQEVILRCVPISNHLYFYWYRQILGQKVEFLVSFYNNEISEKSEIFDDQFSVERPDGSNFTLKIRSTKLEDSAMYFCASSEQGGAGQPQHFGDGTRLSIL.

This sequence joins TRBV19 and TRBJ2-7; TRBD1 agrees at 8 bases. Germline CDR1 and CDR2: LNHDA and SQIVND (reference sequence). CDR3 length: 13 residues. Losses at the gene ends were 6 bases for V and 4 bases for J; bases not matched to a gene: 5. In DNA form, the CDR3 reads TGTGCCAGTAGCTCAGGGGGCGGTTACGAGCAGTACTTC. Translating gives CASSSGGGYEQYF.

The chain recombines TRBV3-1 (or the pseudogene TRBV3-2) with TRBJ2-7; D possibly corresponds to TRBD2 (7 bases). Trimming took 4 bases from V and 9 from J, leaving 16 bases between them. CDR3 length equals 13 residues. CDR1 and CDR2 from the germline V gene are LGHDT and YNNKEL (reference sequence). The CDR3 DNA reads as TGTGCCAGCAGCCCCGGGGGGCCCCCTCGGCAGTACTTC. Protein: CASSPGGPPRQYF.

CDR3 in amino acids: CASSLPGIYGYTF. DNA of the CDR3: TGCGCCAGCAGCTTGCCGGGGATCTATGGCTACACCTTC. This chain joins TRBV5-1 and TRBJ1-2; the D is unclear. Trimming removed 1 base at V and 4 bases at J, with 8 bases between. CDR3 length: 13 amino acids. Germline assignment: CDR1 SGHRS and CDR2 YFSETQ.

The chain couples TRBV4-3 to TRBJ2-3; 10 bases map to TRBD2. CDR1 is LGHNA, CDR2 YSLEER, per germline. This CDR3 spans 15 amino acids. Germline trimming cut 2 bases from V and 2 bases from J; bases unmatched to any gene: 1. This CDR3 reads CASSQLAGVTDTQYF. For the CDR3, the DNA is TGCGCCAGCAGCCAACTAGCGGGGGTCACAGATACGCAGTATTTT.

The chain couples TRBV9 to TRBJ1-5; no definite D call. Per germline, CDR1 SGDLS and CDR2 YYNGEE. Trimming removed 0 bases from V and 0 bases from J, with 7 bases in between. The CDR3 covers 15 residues. CDR3 in amino acids: CASSVDGYSNQPQHF. In DNA form, the CDR3 reads TGTGCCAGCAGCGTAGACGGTTATAGCAATCAGCCCCAGCATTTT. Full variable domain (remainder filled in from reference TRBV9 and TRBJ1-5): DSGVTQTPKHLITATGQRVTLRCSPRSGDLSVYWYQQSLDQGLQFLIQYYNGEERAKGNILERFSAQQFPDLHSELNLSSLELGDSALYFCASSVDGYSNQPQHFGDGTRLSIL.

The chain joins TRBV19 to TRBJ2-2; D call uncertain. Trimming stripped 3 bases from V and 6 bases from J, with 5 bases between. CDR1 is LNHDA and CDR2 is SQIVND in the germline V gene (reference sequence). This CDR3 region has 12 residues. This chain's CDR3 is CASSMVPGELFF. CDR3 DNA: TGTGCCAGTAGTATGGTTCCCGGGGAGCTGTTTTTT.

This chain uses TRBV19 with TRBJ1-2; the D is unclear. V was trimmed by 10 bases and J by 5 bases, leaving 11 bases between them. The CDR3 totals 11 residues. Germline V lookup: CDR1 LNHDA, CDR2 SQIVND (reference sequence). The CDR3 sequence is CATKTFYGYTF. The DNA for the CDR3 is TGTGCCACTAAGACCTTTTATGGCTACACCTTC.

A few counts support this clone. V and J are TRBV7-8 and TRBJ2-7; D is perhaps TRBD1 or TRBD2 (5 bases each). Trimming took off 2 bases at V and 2 bases at J, with 10 bases between the two ends. The CDR3 consists of 14 residues. The germline V gene encodes CDR1 SGHVS and CDR2 FQNEAQ. CDR3 bases: TGTGCCAGCAGCTTAATGGTGGGGGCCTACGAGCAGTACTTC. Translated, it gives CASSLMVGAYEQYF.

The rearrangement links TRBV2 to TRBJ1-5; D might be TRBD1 (6 bases). CDR1 SNHLY and CDR2 FYNNEI come from the germline V gene. There are 15 residues in the CDR3. V was pared by 4 bases and J by 3 bases, with 13 bases between. CDR3 nucleotides: TGTGCCAGCAGTGGGGTCGGGGGCTACAATCAGCCCCAGCATTTT. Protein: CASSGVGGYNQPQHF.

The chain joins TRBV5-1 to TRBJ2-7, with D possibly TRBD2 on 6 matching bases. CDR3 length equals 17 residues. Germline V gene data show CDR1 as SGHRS and CDR2 as YFSETQ. Trimming took 0 bases from V and 0 from J, leaving 16 bases between them. As DNA, the CDR3 is TGCGCCAGCAGCTTGGGGAGGGGCGAATACTCCTCCTACGAGCAGTACTTC. Its translation: CASSLGRGEYSSYEQYF.

Written as DNA, the CDR3 is TGCGCCAGCAGTGACCGGGACAGGAGAGGGCAGCCCCAGCATTTT. Translated: CASSDRDRRGQPQHF. This chain connects TRBV10-1 to TRBJ1-5; 8 nucleotides match TRBD1. This CDR3 comprises 15 residues. The germline CDR1 and CDR2 sequences are WNHNN and SYGVQD (reference sequence). V shed 3 bases and J 7 bases; nucleotides not matched to a gene: 8.

V is TRBV4-1 and J is TRBJ2-2; tentative D call: TRBD1 (6 bases). This CDR3 has 16 amino acids. Germline V gene data show CDR1 as MGHRA and CDR2 as YSYEKL. The V and J ends lost 4 bases and 8 bases respectively, with 20 bases between them. This CDR3 is CASSPFGRGSSGELFF. CDR3 nucleotide sequence: TGCGCCAGCAGCCCGTTCGGCAGGGGCTCAAGTGGGGAGCTGTTTTTT.

This chain connects TRBV6-5 to TRBJ2-7; 11 nucleotides align to TRBD2. The CDR3 loop spans 14 amino acids. The germline CDR1 and CDR2 sequences are MNHEY and SVGAGI. The trim removed 7 bases at V and 3 bases at J, leaving 5 bases unmatched. CDR3 nucleotide sequence: TGTGCCAGCAAACGACTAGCGGGGAACTACGAGCAGTACTTC. Translating gives CASKRLAGNYEQYF.